This T cell receptor beta chain was recovered during a study of T cell responses to AZD1222 COVID-19 vaccine. Some clones are missing from TCRdb's copy, which holds only in-frame ones; the method was immunoSEQ multiplex PCR. The sample holds about 110,000 clones, approximately 85% seen once. Overall study findings and caveats: No repertoire was sampled before or during the peak T cell response, only after it. After two AZD1222 doses, spike-specific TCR breadth and depth rose versus day 0.

This clone was detected once. As yet, its antigen is unknown. V gave up 3 bases and J gave up 8 bases; unmatched junction bases: 5. Germline V lookup: CDR1 SGHTA, CDR2 FQGTGA. The length of the CDR3 is 14 residues. V and J are TRBV7-3 and TRBJ2-1; TRBD1 aligns across 9 bases. The TCR was taken from an adult in good health. Material: peripheral blood, obtained on day 0 of MenACWY control vaccination. The chain's CDR3 is CASSLRGQGYEQFF. As DNA, the CDR3 is TGTGCCAGCAGCTTGAGGGGACAGGGCTATGAGCAGTTCTTC. Full variable domain (rest looked up from reference TRBV7-3 and TRBJ2-1): GAGVSQTPSNKVTEKGKYVELRCDPISGHTALYWYRQSLGQGPEFLIYFQGTGAADDSGLPNDRFFAVRPEGSVSTLKIQRTERGDSAVYLCASSLRGQGYEQFFGPGTRLTVL.